This entry features one T cell receptor (beta chain) sequence. Its antigen remains unidentified. The data were obtained in a study of vaccination and CD4 T cells after COVID-19. Study-level information: Each convalescent patient was PCR positive for SARS-CoV-2 on nasal swab; nine cases were mild and one severe. The post-COVID sampling time was a median about 98 days after diagnosis, ranging from 35 to 161.

The CDR3 runs 13 residues. CDR1 is SGHTA, CDR2 FQGNSA, per germline. Trimming cost V 3 bases and J 7 bases, with 10 bases left between them. Treatment indicated: approximately nine-day PBMC culture with coronavirus spike peptide pools or control peptides (ViraFEST assay). Sequencing of cultured CD4+ T cell DNA used the Oncomine TCR Beta short-read assay. Genomic DNA was isolated from cultured CD4+ T cells. TCRdb itself ran the PCR reads through MiXCR, one entry per CDR3 protein. This sample has thousands of distinct CDR3 sequences, with 58% found just once. This sequence originates from a human donor who had recovered from COVID-19. The sample taken for sequencing was CD4+ T cells from blood, cultured in vitro. The V call is TRBV7-2, the J call TRBJ1-5, with D possibly being TRBD1 (5 bases). CDR3 loop: CASSFREGQPQHF. The CDR3 region has the DNA TGTGCCAGCAGCTTCAGGGAAGGACAGCCCCAGCATTTT.